A single sample gave rise to the 16 T cell receptor beta chains below, sequenced in a study of radiation and T cells in renal cell carcinoma. The time point is: blood 4 weeks post-SBRT, at nephrectomy. Indicated treatment: 15 Gy SBRT to primary tumor, nephrectomy 4 weeks later. Only in-frame clones appear in the TCRdb table, and some are missing; sequencing was by immunoSEQ multiplex PCR. Of around 170,000 clones in the sample, about 88% are singletons; the top ten hold 10% to 12%. The specimen was blood, collected from a patient whose treatment included radiotherapy and nephrectomy. The receptors here all came from a woman in her 50s with renal cell carcinoma.

V and J are TRBV6-6 and TRBJ2-7; D is unresolved. Germline values: CDR1 MNHNY, CDR2 SVGAGI (reference sequence). The CDR3 runs 14 residues. Trimming removed 0 bases from V and 1 base from J, with 7 bases in between. CDR3 residues: CASSYSGRSYEQYF. CDR3 bases: TGTGCCAGCAGTTACTCTGGCCGGTCCTACGAGCAGTACTTC.

This clone was seen a handful of times. CDR3: CASSLLSGSTGELFF. The CDR3 region has the DNA TGTGCCAGCAGCCTACTTAGCGGGAGCACCGGGGAGCTGTTTTTT. The genes are TRBV7-6 and TRBJ2-2, with TRBD2 matching 9 bases. Germline CDR1 reads SGHVS; CDR2 reads FNYEAQ. J gave up 4 bases and V 5 bases, and 5 bases lay outside the gene matches. This CDR3 comprises 15 residues. The complete variable domain, with remaining parts taken from reference TRBV7-6 and TRBJ2-2, reads GAGVSQSPRYKVTKRGQDVALRCDPISGHVSLYWYRQALGQGPEFLTYFNYEAQQDKSGLPNDRFSAERPEGSISTLTIQRTEQRDSAMYRCASSLLSGSTGELFFGEGSRLTVL.

The V gene is TRBV6-5, the J gene TRBJ2-7; possibly TRBD1 for D (5 bases). This CDR3 has 14 amino acids. Looked up from germline, CDR1 is MNHEY and CDR2 is SVGAGI. Trimming took 2 bases from V and 1 from J, leaving 9 bases between them. CDR3 DNA sequence: TGTGCCAGCAGTTACCTACAGGCTTCCTACGAGCAGTACTTC. Encoded protein: CASSYLQASYEQYF.

The rearrangement uses TRBV4-3 and TRBJ2-5, with TRBD1 identical over 9 bases. Germline values: CDR1 LGHNA, CDR2 YSLEER. The CDR3 runs 15 residues. Trimming cost V 3 bases and J 4 bases; bases outside gene matches: 6. The CDR3 sequence: CASSQGDRDLETQYF. DNA of the CDR3: TGCGCCAGCAGCCAGGGGGACAGGGATTTAGAGACCCAGTACTTC.

The chain combines TRBV11-3 with TRBJ1-1, with D possibly TRBD1 on 5 matching bases. The V gene's germline CDR1 is SGHNT and CDR2 YENEEA. Trimming removed 2 bases from V and 1 base from J, with 5 bases in between. CDR3 length: 13 residues. CDR3 in amino acids: CASSLQGNTEAFF. The CDR3 DNA sequence: TGTGCCAGCAGCTTACAGGGGAACACTGAAGCTTTCTTT.

The gene calls are TRBV7-9 and TRBJ1-2, with D uncertain. There are 13 residues in the CDR3. V lost 5 bases and J 4 bases, leaving 11 bases between the germline ends. The V gene's germline CDR1 is SEHNR and CDR2 FQNEAQ (reference sequence). CDR3: CASSRAGVYGYTF. The CDR3 nucleotides read TGTGCCAGCAGCCGAGCGGGAGTCTATGGCTACACCTTC.

In its sample, this clone was seen once. The sample has other DNA sequences that encode this CDR3 too. This chain connects TRBV7-9 to TRBJ2-2; 7 bases fit TRBD2. The trim removed 3 bases at V and 8 bases at J, leaving 0 bases unmatched. CDR3 length equals 12 residues. Germline V gives CDR1 SEHNR, CDR2 FQNEAQ (reference sequence). The DNA of the CDR3 is TGTGCCAGCAGCTTTAGCGGGGGGGAGCTGTTTTTT. Its protein is CASSFSGGELFF.

This clone appeared a single time. V is TRBV6-5 and J is TRBJ2-5; D gene unclear. Per the germline V gene, CDR1 is MNHEY and CDR2 is SVGAGI. This CDR3 is built from 15 residues. The V end was cut by 2 bases, the J end by 2 bases, with 12 bases between. CDR3 in DNA: TGTGCCAGCAGTTACCTGCCTTTAGGACAAGAGACCCAGTACTTC. Residues: CASSYLPLGQETQYF.

This chain uses TRBV7-2 with TRBJ1-6; D possibly corresponds to TRBD1 (6 bases). V gave up 2 bases and J gave up 4 bases, with 12 bases separating them. Per germline, CDR1 SGHTA and CDR2 FQGNSA. The CDR3 is made up of 16 amino acids. The CDR3 reads CASSLIRTEYNSPLHF. Here the CDR3 DNA reads TGTGCCAGCAGCTTAATCAGGACAGAGTATAATTCACCCCTCCACTTT.

The chain couples TRBV6-5 to TRBJ2-3; possibly TRBD2 for D (6 bases). Trimming took 0 bases from V and 2 from J, leaving 9 bases between them. CDR3 length equals 15 residues. Germline CDR1 is MNHEY and CDR2 is SVGAGI. CDR3 residues: CASSYSSGYTDTQYF. CDR3 DNA sequence: TGTGCCAGCAGTTACTCAAGCGGGTACACAGATACGCAGTATTTT.

This chain connects TRBV2 to TRBJ2-1; TRBD2 aligns across 13 bases. Germline CDR1 and CDR2: SNHLY and FYNNEI. V shed 6 bases, J shed 2 bases, and the junction held 1 base outside the gene matches. This CDR3 is 15 amino acids long. Here the CDR3 reads CASRTSGGPYNEQFF. In nucleotides, the CDR3 is TGTGCCAGCAGGACTAGCGGGGGGCCCTACAATGAGCAGTTCTTC.

Written as DNA, the CDR3 is TGTGCCAGCAGCGTCAGCCAGACGGGCGAGCAGTACTTC. Its protein product is CASSVSQTGEQYF. This chain connects TRBV9 to TRBJ2-7, with unresolved D. V dropped 2 bases and J dropped 6 bases, with 12 bases sitting between them. CDR1 and CDR2 from the germline V gene are SGDLS and YYNGEE. This CDR3 contains 13 residues.

The V and J genes are TRBV19 and TRBJ1-1; TRBD1 aligns across 7 bases. The CDR3 totals 16 residues. Germline CDR1 reads LNHDA; CDR2 reads SQIVND (reference sequence). Trimming removed 1 base from V and 3 bases from J; junction bases left unmatched: 8. CDR3 protein: CASSIGDSPLYTEAFF. The DNA of the CDR3 is TGTGCCAGTAGTATAGGGGACAGCCCGCTTTACACTGAAGCTTTCTTT.

In DNA, the CDR3 is TGTGCCAGCAGCTTAGGCAGGGGGGTGAAAAACGAGCAGTACTTC. This translates into CASSLGRGVKNEQYF. This rearrangement joins TRBV7-8 to TRBJ2-7; possibly TRBD1 for D (7 bases). This CDR3 comprises 15 residues. V lost 1 base, J lost 5 bases, and 15 bases lay in between. CDR1 and CDR2 (germline): SGHVS, FQNEAQ.

This clone was seen just once. The genes are TRBV11-1 and TRBJ2-3, with D unclear. Germline CDR1 and CDR2: SGHAT and FQDESV (reference sequence). V lost 6 bases, J lost 1 base, and 8 bases lay in between. CDR3 size: 13 residues. The CDR3, as DNA: TGTGCCAGCAGATCCGATCGCACAGATACGCAGTATTTT. The encoded protein is CASRSDRTDTQYF.

The chain is built from TRBV5-1 and TRBJ1-6, with 11 bases that match TRBD1. This CDR3 spans 15 amino acids. J was trimmed by 9 bases and V by 4 bases; bases with no gene match: 6. Per germline, CDR1 SGHRS and CDR2 YFSETQ. The chain's CDR3 is CASSPGQGASSPLHF. CDR3 bases: TGCGCCAGCAGCCCTGGACAGGGGGCTAGTTCACCCCTCCACTTT.